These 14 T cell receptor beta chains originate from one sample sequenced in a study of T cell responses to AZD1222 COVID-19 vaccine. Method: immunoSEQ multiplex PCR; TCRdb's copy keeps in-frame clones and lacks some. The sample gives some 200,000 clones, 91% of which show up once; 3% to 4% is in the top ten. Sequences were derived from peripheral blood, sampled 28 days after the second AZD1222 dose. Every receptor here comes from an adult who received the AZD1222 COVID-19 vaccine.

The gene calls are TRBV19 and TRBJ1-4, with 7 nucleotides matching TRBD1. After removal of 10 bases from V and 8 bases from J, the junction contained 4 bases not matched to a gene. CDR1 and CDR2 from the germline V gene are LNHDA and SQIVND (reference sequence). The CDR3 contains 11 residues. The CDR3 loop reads CATQDREKLFF. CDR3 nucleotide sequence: TGTGCCACCCAGGACAGGGAAAAACTGTTTTTT.

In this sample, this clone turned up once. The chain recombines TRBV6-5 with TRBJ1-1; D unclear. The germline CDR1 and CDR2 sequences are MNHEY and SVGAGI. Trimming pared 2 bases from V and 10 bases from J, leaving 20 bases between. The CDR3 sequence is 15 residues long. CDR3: CASSYERGPAGGAFF. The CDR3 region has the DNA TGTGCCAGCAGTTACGAAAGAGGGCCGGCCGGTGGAGCTTTCTTT.

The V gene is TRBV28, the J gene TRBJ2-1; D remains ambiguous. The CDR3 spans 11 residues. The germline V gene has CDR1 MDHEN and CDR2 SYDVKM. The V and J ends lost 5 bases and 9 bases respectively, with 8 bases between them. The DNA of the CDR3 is TGTGCCAGCAGTGGCTCCCCTGAGCAGTTCTTC. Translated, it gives CASSGSPEQFF.

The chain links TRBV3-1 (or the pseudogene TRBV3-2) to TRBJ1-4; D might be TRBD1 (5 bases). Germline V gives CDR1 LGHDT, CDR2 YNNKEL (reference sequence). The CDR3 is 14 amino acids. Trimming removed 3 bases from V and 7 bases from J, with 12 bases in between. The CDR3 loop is CASSHRGTGEKLFF. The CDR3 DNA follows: TGTGCCAGCAGCCACCGGGGCACTGGTGAAAAACTGTTTTTT.

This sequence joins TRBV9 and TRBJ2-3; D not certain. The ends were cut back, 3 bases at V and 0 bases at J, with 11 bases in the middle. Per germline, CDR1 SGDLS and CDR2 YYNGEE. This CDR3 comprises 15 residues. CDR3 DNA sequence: TGTGCCAGCAGCGATGGCTCTAGAAGCACAGATACGCAGTATTTT. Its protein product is CASSDGSRSTDTQYF.

This CDR3 reads CASSRSGEGRFEQFF. The CDR3 DNA is TGCGCCAGCAGTAGGTCGGGAGAGGGCCGATTTGAGCAGTTCTTC. The chain uses TRBV5-1 and TRBJ2-1, with D perhaps TRBD2 (6 bases). Looked up from germline, CDR1 is SGHRS and CDR2 is YFSETQ. V shed 5 bases and J shed 9 bases, with 21 bases lying between them. The CDR3 is 15 amino acids.

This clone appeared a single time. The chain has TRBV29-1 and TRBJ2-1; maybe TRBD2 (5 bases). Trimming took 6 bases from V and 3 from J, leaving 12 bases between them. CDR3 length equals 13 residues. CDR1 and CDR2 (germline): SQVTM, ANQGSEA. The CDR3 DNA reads TGCAGCGTGGAAACTAGTTTCTACAATGAGCAGTTCTTC. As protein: CSVETSFYNEQFF.

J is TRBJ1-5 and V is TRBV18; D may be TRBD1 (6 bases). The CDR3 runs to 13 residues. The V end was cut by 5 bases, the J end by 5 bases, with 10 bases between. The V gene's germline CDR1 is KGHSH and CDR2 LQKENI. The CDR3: CASSDRIDQPQHF. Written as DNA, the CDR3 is TGTGCCAGCTCAGACAGGATCGATCAGCCCCAGCATTTT.

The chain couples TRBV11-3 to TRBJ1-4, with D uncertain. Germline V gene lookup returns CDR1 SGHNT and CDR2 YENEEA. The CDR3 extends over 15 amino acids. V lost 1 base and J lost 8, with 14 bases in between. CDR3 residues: CASSLVWDSNEKLFF. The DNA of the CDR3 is TGTGCCAGCAGCTTAGTGTGGGATAGTAACGAAAAACTGTTTTTT.

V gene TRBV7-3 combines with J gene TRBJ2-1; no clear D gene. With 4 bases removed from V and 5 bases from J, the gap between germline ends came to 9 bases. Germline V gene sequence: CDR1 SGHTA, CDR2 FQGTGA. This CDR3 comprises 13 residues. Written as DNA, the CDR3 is TGTGCCAGCAGCTCGGACCAGAACAATGAGCAGTTCTTC. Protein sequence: CASSSDQNNEQFF.

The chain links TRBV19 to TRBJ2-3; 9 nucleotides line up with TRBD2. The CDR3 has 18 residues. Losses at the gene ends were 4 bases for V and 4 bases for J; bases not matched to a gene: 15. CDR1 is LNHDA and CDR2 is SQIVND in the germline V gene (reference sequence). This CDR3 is CASSTPFARGGRADTQYF. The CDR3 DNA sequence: TGTGCCAGTAGTACCCCTTTCGCGCGGGGGGGGCGGGCAGATACGCAGTATTTT.

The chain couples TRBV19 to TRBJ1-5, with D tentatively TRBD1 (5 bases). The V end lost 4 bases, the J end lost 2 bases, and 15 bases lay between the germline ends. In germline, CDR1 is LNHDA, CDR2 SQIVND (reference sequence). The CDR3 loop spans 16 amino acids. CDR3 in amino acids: CASSTGPLGRNQPQHF. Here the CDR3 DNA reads TGTGCCAGTAGTACGGGACCGCTTGGGCGCAATCAGCCCCAGCATTTT. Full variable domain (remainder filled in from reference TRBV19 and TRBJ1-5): DGGITQSPKYLFRKEGQNVTLSCEQNLNHDAMYWYRQDPGQGLRLIYYSQIVNDFQKGDIAEGYSVSREKKESFPLTVTSAQKNPTAFYLCASSTGPLGRNQPQHFGDGTRLSIL.

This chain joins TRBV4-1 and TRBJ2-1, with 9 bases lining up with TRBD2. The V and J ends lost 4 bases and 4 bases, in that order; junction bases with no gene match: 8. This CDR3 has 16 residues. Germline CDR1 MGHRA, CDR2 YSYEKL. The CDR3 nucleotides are TGCGCCAGCAGCCCTGGTTGGAGCGGGAGGTACAATGAGCAGTTCTTC. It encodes CASSPGWSGRYNEQFF.

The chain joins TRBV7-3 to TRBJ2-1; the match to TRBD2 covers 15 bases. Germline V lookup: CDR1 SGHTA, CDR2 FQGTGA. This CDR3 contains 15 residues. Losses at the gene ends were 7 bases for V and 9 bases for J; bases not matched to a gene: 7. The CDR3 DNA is TGTGCCAGCACCCTCGGACTAGCGGGAGGGGGTGAGCAGTTCTTC. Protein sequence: CASTLGLAGGGEQFF.